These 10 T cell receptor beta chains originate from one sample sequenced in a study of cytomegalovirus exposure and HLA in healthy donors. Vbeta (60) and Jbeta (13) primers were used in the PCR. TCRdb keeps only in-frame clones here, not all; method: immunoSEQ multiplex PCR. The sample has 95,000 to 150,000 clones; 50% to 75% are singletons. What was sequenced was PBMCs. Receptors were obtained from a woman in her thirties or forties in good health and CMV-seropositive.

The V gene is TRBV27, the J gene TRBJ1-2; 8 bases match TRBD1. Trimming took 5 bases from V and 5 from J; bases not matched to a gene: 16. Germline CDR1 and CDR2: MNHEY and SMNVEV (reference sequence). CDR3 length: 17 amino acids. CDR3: CASSPNWTGLTGYGYTF. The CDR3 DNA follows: TGTGCCAGCAGTCCGAACTGGACAGGGCTGACTGGGTATGGCTACACCTTC.

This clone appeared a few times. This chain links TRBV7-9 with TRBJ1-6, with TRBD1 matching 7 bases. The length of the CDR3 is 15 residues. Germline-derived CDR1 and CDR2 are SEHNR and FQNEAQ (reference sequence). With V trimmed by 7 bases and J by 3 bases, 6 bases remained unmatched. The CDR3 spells CASTPSGGYNSPLHF. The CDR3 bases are TGTGCCAGCACTCCCTCAGGGGGCTATAATTCACCCCTCCACTTT. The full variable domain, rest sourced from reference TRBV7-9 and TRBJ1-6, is DTGVSQNPRHKITKRGQNVTFRCDPISEHNRLYWYRQTLGQGPEFLTYFQNEAQLEKSRLLSDRFSAERPKGSFSTLEIQRTEQGDSAMYLCASTPSGGYNSPLHFGNGTRLTVT.

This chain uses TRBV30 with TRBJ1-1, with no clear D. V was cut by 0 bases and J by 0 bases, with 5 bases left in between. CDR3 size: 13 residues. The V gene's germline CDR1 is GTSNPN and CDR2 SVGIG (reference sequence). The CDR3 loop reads CAWSVAVNTEAFF. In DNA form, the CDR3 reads TGTGCCTGGAGTGTAGCCGTGAACACTGAAGCTTTCTTT.

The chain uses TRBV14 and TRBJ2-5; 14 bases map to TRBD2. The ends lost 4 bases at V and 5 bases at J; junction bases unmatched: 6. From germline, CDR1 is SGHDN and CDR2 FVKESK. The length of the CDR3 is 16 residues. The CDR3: CASSPGTSGRWETQYF. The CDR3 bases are TGTGCCAGCAGCCCGGGGACTAGCGGGAGATGGGAGACCCAGTACTTC.

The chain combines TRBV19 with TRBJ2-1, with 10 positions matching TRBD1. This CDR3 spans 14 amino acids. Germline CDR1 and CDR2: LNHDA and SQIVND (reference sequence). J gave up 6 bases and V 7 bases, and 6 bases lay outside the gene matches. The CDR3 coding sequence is TGTGCCAGTACCGGGACAGGGGAGCTCAATGAGCAGTTCTTC. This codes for CASTGTGELNEQFF.

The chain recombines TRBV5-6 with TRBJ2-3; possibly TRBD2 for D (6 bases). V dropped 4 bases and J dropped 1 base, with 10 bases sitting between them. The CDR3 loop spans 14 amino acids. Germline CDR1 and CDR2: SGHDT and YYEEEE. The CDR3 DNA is TGTGCCAGCAGCCCGGGACTTGGCACAGATACGCAGTATTTT. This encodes CASSPGLGTDTQYF.

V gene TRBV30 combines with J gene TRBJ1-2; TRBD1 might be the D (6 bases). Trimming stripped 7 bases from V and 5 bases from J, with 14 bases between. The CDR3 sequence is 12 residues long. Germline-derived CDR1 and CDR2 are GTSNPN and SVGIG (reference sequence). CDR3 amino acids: CASPQRGYGYTF. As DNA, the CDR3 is TGTGCCTCCCCACAGAGGGGGTATGGCTACACCTTC.

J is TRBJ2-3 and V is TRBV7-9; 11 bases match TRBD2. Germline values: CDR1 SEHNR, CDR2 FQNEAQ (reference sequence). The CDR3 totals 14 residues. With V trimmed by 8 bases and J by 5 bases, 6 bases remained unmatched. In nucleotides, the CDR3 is TGTGCCAGCCCGCAACTAGCGGGAGTAGATACGCAGTATTTT. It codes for CASPQLAGVDTQYF.

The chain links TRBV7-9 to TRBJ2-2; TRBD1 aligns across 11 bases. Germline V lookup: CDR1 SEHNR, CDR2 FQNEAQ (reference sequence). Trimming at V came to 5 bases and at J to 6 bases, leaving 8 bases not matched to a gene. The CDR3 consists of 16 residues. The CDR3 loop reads CASSTPDRGQSGELFF. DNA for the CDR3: TGTGCCAGCAGCACCCCGGACAGGGGGCAATCCGGGGAGCTGTTTTTT.

The CDR3 sequence is CASSNRKGQCGKVFF. CDR3 DNA sequence: TGTGCCAGCAGCAACCGTAAGGGACAGTGTGGAAAAGTGTTTTTT. The rearrangement links TRBV21-1 to TRBJ1-4; the tabulated D call, TRBD1, remains unverified against the DNA. TRBV21-1 is a listed pseudogene. There are 15 residues in the CDR3.